Listed below are T cell receptor beta chains from one sample, sequenced in a study of blood T cells in healthy people across ages. MiXCR, applied by TCRdb to the 5' RACE reads, yields one record per CDR3 protein. The sample lists about 830,000 distinct CDR3 sequences, roughly 60% occurring once. Sequencing was performed on blood. Receptors originate from a man aged 25 to 40 in good health. Both conserved end residues are part of each CDR3. D genes are given only for firm matches. Size is omitted from some rows. Given values are once, few, many or a class for expanded clones.

d_call,clone_size,j_call,v_call,cdr3_nt,cdr3_aa
TRBD1,-,TRBJ2-2,TRBV6-5,TGTGCCAGCAGTTATCAGGGGGCTGGGTACACCGGGGAGCTGTTTTTT,CASSYQGAGYTGELFF
-,-,TRBJ2-7,TRBV20-1,TGCAGTGCTATTCTTGGGGGAGCCTCCTACGAGCAGTACTTC,CSAILGGASYEQYF
TRBD2,-,TRBJ2-2,TRBV6-2/TRBV6-3,TGTGTCAGCAGCCGAAGCGGGGGCAATACCGGGGAGCTGTTTTTT,CVSSRSGGNTGELFF
-,-,TRBJ1-1,TRBV4-3,TGCGCCAGCAGCCAAGATGGGGTTACTGAACCTTTCTTT,CASSQDGVTEPFF
TRBD1,-,TRBJ2-5,TRBV29-1,TGCAGCGTCGGAGACAGGGGTAATAAAGAGACCCAGTACTTC,CSVGDRGNKETQYF
-,-,TRBJ2-5,TRBV29-1,TGCAGCGTTGAGGGACATGGGGCGGAAGAGACCCAGTACTTC,CSVEGHGAEETQYF
TRBD2,-,TRBJ2-3,TRBV7-2,TGTGCCAGCAGCTCGCCCCGGCTAGCGGGGGGGCAAAACACGCAGTATTTT,CASSSPRLAGGQNTQYF
-,few,TRBJ1-5,TRBV7-2,TGTGCCAGCAGCTTAGCGTGGGGTAACAATCAGCCCCAGCATTTT,CASSLAWGNNQPQHF
-,-,TRBJ2-7,TRBV10-3,TGTGCCATCAGTGAGTCCCCCTACGAGCAGTACTTC,CAISESPYEQYF
TRBD1,-,TRBJ2-7,TRBV6-1,TGTGCCAGCGTTTACGGACAGGGGCGCTACGAGCAGTACTTC,CASVYGQGRYEQYF
-,few,TRBJ2-7,TRBV7-3,TGTGCCAGCAGCTTAAAGGGAGGCAGGGATGCCTACGAGCAGTACTTC,CASSLKGGRDAYEQYF
TRBD2,-,TRBJ2-3,TRBV6-6,TGTGCCAGCACCGGGAGGGGCACAGATACGCAGTATTTT,CASTGRGTDTQYF
-,once,TRBJ1-1,TRBV7-9,TGTACCAACAAAGGCGAGAACACTGAAGCTTTCTTT,CTNKGENTEAFF
-,-,TRBJ2-7,TRBV4-1,TGCGCCAGCAGCCAAGGTCACGGTTACAATGAGCAGTACTTC,CASSQGHGYNEQYF
-,many,TRBJ2-5,TRBV11-2,TGTGCCAGCAGCTTTATCAATTTACTGGAGACCCAGTACTTC,CASSFINLLETQYF
-,-,TRBJ1-4,TRBV20-1,TGCAGTGCTCAGAGTGAGGGGGAGGGTTGGAGTGAAAAACTGTTTTTT,CSAQSEGEGWSEKLFF
TRBD1,-,TRBJ1-3,TRBV28,TGTGCCAGCAGTTTGAACAGGGGCTTTTCTGGAAACACCATATATTTT,CASSLNRGFSGNTIYF
TRBD1,once,TRBJ1-2,TRBV6-2/TRBV6-3,TGTGCCAGCAGTTACACCGACAGGGGCGGGAAGGCTAACTATGGCTACACCTTC,CASSYTDRGGKANYGYTF
TRBD1,-,TRBJ1-6,TRBV7-2,TGTGCCAGCAGCTTAGGGGACAGCTCTAATTCACCCCTCCACTTT,CASSLGDSSNSPLHF
-,few,TRBJ1-6,TRBV2,TGTGCCAGCAAGGGCCATTATTCACCCCTCCACTTT,CASKGHYSPLHF
-,few,TRBJ2-1,TRBV9,TGTGCCAGCAGCGGGGGGTCAAAGAATGAGCAGTTCTTC,CASSGGSKNEQFF
TRBD2,-,TRBJ2-7,TRBV12-3/TRBV12-4,TGTGCCAGCAGACCTAGCGGGGCGGTGAATTGGGCCCAGTACTTC,CASRPSGAVNWAQYF
-,-,TRBJ2-7,TRBV30,TGTGCCCTCAGGGGCGCCTACGAGCAGTACTTC,CALRGAYEQYF
-,-,TRBJ2-3,TRBV10-3,TGTGCCATCAGCCCCTACCCAGACAGCAGCACAGATACGCAGTATTTT,CAISPYPDSSTDTQYF
TRBD2,-,TRBJ2-7,TRBV5-4,TGTGCCAGCAGCGTAAACGGGAGGGGCGGCCTATACGAGCAGTACTTC,CASSVNGRGGLYEQYF
TRBD2,-,TRBJ2-3,TRBV27,TGTGCCAGTCGTTTAGCGGGCTATCGCACAGATACGCAGTATTTT,CASRLAGYRTDTQYF
-,-,TRBJ2-7,TRBV20-1,TGCAGTGCTGCCAGGTCTTTATACGAGCAGTACTTC,CSAARSLYEQYF
-,few,TRBJ2-2,TRBV5-4,TGTGCCAGCTCCGGGACCAACACCGGGGAGCTGTTTTTT,CASSGTNTGELFF
-,-,TRBJ1-6,TRBV18,TGTGCCAGCTCACCATCCTGGGAGGGTTCACCCCTCCACTTT,CASSPSWEGSPLHF
TRBD1,-,TRBJ1-4,TRBV12-3/TRBV12-4,TGTGCCAGCAGACCTGACAGGGGGCGCGTTGAAAAACTGTTTTTT,CASRPDRGRVEKLFF
TRBD2,few,TRBJ2-7,TRBV7-2,TGTGCCAGCAGCTCGCAGGCGGGGGGGCGCTACGAGCAGTACTTC,CASSSQAGGRYEQYF
-,-,TRBJ2-6,TRBV9,TGTGCCAGCAGCGTAGATTTGCAGTCTGGGGCCAACGTCCTGACTTTC,CASSVDLQSGANVLTF
-,-,TRBJ2-7,TRBV12-3/TRBV12-4,TGTGCCAGCAGGCCTGGCCCTATAGCAGGGGCCTCCTACGAGCAGTACTTC,CASRPGPIAGASYEQYF
-,-,TRBJ2-3,TRBV7-2,TGTGCCAGCAGAACAGGGTGGGGGACAGATACGCAGTATTTT,CASRTGWGTDTQYF
TRBD1,-,TRBJ1-1,TRBV29-1,TGCAGCGTTGTGGGACAGGCCCCTGAAGCTTTCTTT,CSVVGQAPEAFF
TRBD2,-,TRBJ2-1,TRBV9,TGTGCCAGCGGTAGCGGGGGGGCGTCCGAGCAGTTCTTC,CASGSGGASEQFF
TRBD2,few,TRBJ2-7,TRBV2,TGTGCCAGCAGTGAATCGGCGGGGGGACTAGCCTACGAGCAGTACTTC,CASSESAGGLAYEQYF
TRBD2,-,TRBJ2-1,TRBV4-3,TGCGCCAGCAGCCAAGATCGAGGGGAGGGGAGCCAGTTCTTC,CASSQDRGEGSQFF
-,-,TRBJ2-3,TRBV6-2/TRBV6-3,TGTGCCAGCAGTTACGGTCTGGGTGAGGATACGCAGTATTTT,CASSYGLGEDTQYF
TRBD2,once,TRBJ2-5,TRBV12-3/TRBV12-4,TGTGTCAGCAGGATACTAGCGGAAGAGACCCAGTACTTC,CVSRILAEETQYF
TRBD2,-,TRBJ2-3,TRBV15,TGTGCCACCAGCACTAGCGGGGGAGCAGATACGCAGTATTTT,CATSTSGGADTQYF
TRBD2,-,TRBJ2-1,TRBV9,TGTGCCAGCAGCGTAGAGGTGGGAGGGAGTGAGCAGTTCTTC,CASSVEVGGSEQFF
TRBD1,once,TRBJ2-3,TRBV6-2/TRBV6-3,TGTGCCAGCAGTTCACCGGACAGGGGGTTGTGGACGCAGTATTTT,CASSSPDRGLWTQYF
-,few,TRBJ2-7,TRBV7-3,TGTGCCAGCAGCTCCCAGGGGGGCGACTCCTACGAGCAGTACTTC,CASSSQGGDSYEQYF
-,-,TRBJ2-2,TRBV25-1,TGTGCCAGCAGTGTCCAAGGGAACCCCGGGGAGCTGTTTTTT,CASSVQGNPGELFF
-,-,TRBJ2-7,TRBV27,TGTGTCAGCAGTTCCCCGTCTACCGGCTCCTACGAGCAGTACTTC,CVSSSPSTGSYEQYF
-,few,TRBJ1-5,TRBV7-2,TGTGCCAGCAGCTGGGATTTCGGGGGGCTCGGGCAGCCCCAGCATTTT,CASSWDFGGLGQPQHF
TRBD2,few,TRBJ2-5,TRBV6-5,TGTGCCAGCAGACGTAGCGGGGGGAAACAAGAGACCCAGTACTTC,CASRRSGGKQETQYF
-,-,TRBJ2-3,TRBV3-1,TGTGCCACCATAAGGGGGGGAGATACGCAGTATTTT,CATIRGGDTQYF
TRBD2,few,TRBJ2-1,TRBV6-4,TGTGCCAGCAGCCCGAATAGCGGGGGGGACAACAATGAGCAGTTCTTC,CASSPNSGGDNNEQFF
TRBD2,-,TRBJ2-5,TRBV20-1,TGCAGTGCGCGGGGCGGGACTAGTTGGGAGACCCAGTACTTC,CSARGGTSWETQYF